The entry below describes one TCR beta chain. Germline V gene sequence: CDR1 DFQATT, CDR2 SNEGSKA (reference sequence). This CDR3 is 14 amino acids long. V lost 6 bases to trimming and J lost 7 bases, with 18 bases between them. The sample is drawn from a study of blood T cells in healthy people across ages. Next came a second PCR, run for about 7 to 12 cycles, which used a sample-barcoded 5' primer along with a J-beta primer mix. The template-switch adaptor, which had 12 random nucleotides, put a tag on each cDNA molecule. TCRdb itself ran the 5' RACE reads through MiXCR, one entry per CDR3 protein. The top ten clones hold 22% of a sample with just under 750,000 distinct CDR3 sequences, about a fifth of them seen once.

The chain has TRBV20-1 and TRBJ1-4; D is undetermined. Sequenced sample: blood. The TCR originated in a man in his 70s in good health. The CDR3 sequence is CSARAALLGEKLFF. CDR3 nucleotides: TGCAGTGCGCGGGCCGCTCTTCTTGGTGAAAAACTGTTTTTT.